The clone carrying this TCR beta chain was seen at least ten times. Its antigen is not known. This specimen belongs to a study of T cells in Graves' hyperthyroidism and ophthalmopathy. Turning to the study itself: Pretreatment peripheral blood was obtained at initial diagnosis.

The study's findings and limits: Most thyroid-expanded clonotypes above 0.001 were also found in blood.

From germline, CDR1 is SGHRS and CDR2 YFSETQ. The length of the CDR3 is 16 residues. V was trimmed by 0 bases and J by 5 bases, leaving 16 bases between them. RNA transcripts yielded amplified TCR beta CDR3 regions. HTBI primers were the set used in a first-round RT-PCR of the TCR CDR3. TCRdb re-called the multiplex PCR reads through MiXCR, storing one row per CDR3 protein. The table lists about 350,000 distinct CDR3 sequences, approximately 15% of them singletons, with under 30% in the top ten. Disease duration under 2 months; hyperthyroidism patients were aged 18 to 65. PBMCs came from about 10 ml fresh peripheral blood.

The chain is built from TRBV5-1 and TRBJ2-3, with D uncertain. The TCR was taken from a woman in her 30s with Graves' hyperthyroidism. Sequencing input: blood. In nucleotides, the CDR3 is TGCGCCAGCAGCTTGGTCCTTGGAACCGGTCTAGATACGCAGTATTTT. It encodes CASSLVLGTGLDTQYF.